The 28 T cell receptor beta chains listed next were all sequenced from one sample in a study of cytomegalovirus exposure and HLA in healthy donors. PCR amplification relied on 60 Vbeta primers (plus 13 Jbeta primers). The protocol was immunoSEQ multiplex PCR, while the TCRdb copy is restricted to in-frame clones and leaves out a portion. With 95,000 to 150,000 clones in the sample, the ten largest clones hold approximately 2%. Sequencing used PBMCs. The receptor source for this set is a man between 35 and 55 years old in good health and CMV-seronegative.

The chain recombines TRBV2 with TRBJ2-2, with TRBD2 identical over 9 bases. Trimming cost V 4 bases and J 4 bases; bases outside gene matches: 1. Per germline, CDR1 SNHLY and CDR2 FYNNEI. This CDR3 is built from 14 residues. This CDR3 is CASSAGLATGELFF. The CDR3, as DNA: TGTGCCAGCAGTGCGGGACTAGCCACCGGGGAGCTGTTTTTT. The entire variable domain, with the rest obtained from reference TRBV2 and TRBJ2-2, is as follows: EPEVTQTPSHQVTQMGQEVILRCVPISNHLYFYWYRQILGQKVEFLVSFYNNEISEKSEIFDDQFSVERPDGSNFTLKIRSTKLEDSAMYFCASSAGLATGELFFGEGSRLTVL.

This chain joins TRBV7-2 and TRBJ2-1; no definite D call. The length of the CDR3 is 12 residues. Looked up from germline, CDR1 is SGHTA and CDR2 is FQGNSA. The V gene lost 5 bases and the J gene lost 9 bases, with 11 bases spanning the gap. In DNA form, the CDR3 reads TGTGCCAGCAGCCGTGGAGTACGTGAGCAGTTCTTC. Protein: CASSRGVREQFF.

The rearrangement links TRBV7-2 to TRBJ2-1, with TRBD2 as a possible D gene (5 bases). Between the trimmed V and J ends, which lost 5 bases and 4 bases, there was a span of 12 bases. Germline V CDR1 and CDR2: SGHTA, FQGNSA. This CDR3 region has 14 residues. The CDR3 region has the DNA TGTGCCAGCAGCCTCACCAGCGGATACAATGAGCAGTTCTTC. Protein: CASSLTSGYNEQFF.

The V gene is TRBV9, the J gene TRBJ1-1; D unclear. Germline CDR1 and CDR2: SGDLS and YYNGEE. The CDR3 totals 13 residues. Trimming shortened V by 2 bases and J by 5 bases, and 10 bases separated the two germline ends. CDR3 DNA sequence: TGTGCCAGCAGCGTGGGAACGGGGACTGAAGCTTTCTTT. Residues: CASSVGTGTEAFF.

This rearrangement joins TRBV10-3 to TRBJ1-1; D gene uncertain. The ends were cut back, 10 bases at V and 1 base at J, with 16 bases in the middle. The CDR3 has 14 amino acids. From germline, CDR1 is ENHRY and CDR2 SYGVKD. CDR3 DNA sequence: TGTGCCAGCGAGGGTTTTCGGGGGAACACTGAAGCTTTCTTT. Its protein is CASEGFRGNTEAFF.

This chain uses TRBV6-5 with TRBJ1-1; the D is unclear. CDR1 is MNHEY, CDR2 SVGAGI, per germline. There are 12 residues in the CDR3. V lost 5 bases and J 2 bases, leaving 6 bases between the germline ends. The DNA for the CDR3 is TGTGCCAGCAGTCCGAGAAACACTGAAGCTTTCTTT. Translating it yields CASSPRNTEAFF.

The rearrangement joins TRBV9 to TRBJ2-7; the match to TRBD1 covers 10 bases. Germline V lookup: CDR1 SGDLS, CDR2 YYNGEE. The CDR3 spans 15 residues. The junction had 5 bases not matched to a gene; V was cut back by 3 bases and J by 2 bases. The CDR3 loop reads CASSARDRGPYEQYF. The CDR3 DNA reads TGTGCCAGCAGCGCCCGGGACAGGGGTCCCTACGAGCAGTACTTC.

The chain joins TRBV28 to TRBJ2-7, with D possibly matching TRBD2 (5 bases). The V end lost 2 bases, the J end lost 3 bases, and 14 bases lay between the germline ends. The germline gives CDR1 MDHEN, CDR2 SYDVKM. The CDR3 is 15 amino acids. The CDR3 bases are TGTGCCAGCAGTTTAAGTGGCGGGCCCATCTACGAGCAGTACTTC. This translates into CASSLSGGPIYEQYF.

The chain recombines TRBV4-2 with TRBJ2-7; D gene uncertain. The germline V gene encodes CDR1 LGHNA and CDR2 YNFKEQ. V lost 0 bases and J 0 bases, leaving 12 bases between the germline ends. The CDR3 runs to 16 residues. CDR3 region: CASSQDFTESSYEQYF. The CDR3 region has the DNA TGTGCCAGCAGCCAAGATTTCACGGAGAGCTCCTACGAGCAGTACTTC.

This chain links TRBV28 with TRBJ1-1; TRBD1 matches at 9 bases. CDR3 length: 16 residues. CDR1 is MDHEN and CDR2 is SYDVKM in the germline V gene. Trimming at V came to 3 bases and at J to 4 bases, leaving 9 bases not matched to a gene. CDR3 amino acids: CASSLYGTGWGTEAFF. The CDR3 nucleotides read TGTGCCAGCAGTTTGTATGGGACAGGGTGGGGCACTGAAGCTTTCTTT.

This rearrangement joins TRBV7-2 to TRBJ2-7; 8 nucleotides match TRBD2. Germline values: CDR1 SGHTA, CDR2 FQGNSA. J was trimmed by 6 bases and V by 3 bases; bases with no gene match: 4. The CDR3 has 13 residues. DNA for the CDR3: TGTGCCAGCAGCTTGACGGGAGGGGCCGAGCAGTACTTC. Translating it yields CASSLTGGAEQYF. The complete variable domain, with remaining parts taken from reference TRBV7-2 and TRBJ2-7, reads GAGVSQSPSNKVTEKGKDVELRCDPISGHTALYWYRQSLGQGLEFLIYFQGNSAPDKSGLPSDRFSAERTGGSVSTLTIQRTQQEDSAVYLCASSLTGGAEQYFGPGTRLTVT.

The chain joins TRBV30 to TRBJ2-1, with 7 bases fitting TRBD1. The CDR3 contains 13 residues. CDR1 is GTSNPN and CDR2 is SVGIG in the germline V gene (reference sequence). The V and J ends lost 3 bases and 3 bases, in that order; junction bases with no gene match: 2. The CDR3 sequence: CAWSRGFYNEQFF. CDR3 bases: TGTGCCTGGAGCAGGGGGTTCTACAATGAGCAGTTCTTC.

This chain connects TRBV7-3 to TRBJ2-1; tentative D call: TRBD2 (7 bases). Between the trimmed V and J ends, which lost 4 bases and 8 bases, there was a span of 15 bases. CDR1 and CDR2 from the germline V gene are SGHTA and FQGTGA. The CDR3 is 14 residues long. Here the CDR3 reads CASSSQGRGYEQFF. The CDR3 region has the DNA TGTGCCAGCAGCTCCCAGGGGAGGGGATATGAGCAGTTCTTC.

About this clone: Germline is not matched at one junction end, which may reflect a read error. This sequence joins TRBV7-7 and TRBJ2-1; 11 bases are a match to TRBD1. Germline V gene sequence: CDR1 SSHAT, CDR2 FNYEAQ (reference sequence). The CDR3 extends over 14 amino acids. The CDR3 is CASSPGTGGYEQFF. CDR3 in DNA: TGTGCTAGCAGCCCTGGGACAGGGGGTTATGAGCAGTTCTTC.

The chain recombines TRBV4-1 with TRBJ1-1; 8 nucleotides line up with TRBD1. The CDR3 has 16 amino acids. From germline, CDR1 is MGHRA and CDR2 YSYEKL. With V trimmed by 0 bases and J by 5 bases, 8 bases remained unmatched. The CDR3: CASSQDPGRGLTEAFF. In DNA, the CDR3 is TGCGCCAGCAGCCAAGATCCCGGCAGGGGGCTTACTGAAGCTTTCTTT.

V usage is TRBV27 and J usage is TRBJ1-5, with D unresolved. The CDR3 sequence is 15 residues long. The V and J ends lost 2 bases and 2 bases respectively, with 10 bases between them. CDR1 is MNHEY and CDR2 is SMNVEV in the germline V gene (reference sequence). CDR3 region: CASSLEGFGNQPQHF. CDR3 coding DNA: TGTGCCAGCAGTTTAGAGGGATTCGGCAATCAGCCCCAGCATTTT.

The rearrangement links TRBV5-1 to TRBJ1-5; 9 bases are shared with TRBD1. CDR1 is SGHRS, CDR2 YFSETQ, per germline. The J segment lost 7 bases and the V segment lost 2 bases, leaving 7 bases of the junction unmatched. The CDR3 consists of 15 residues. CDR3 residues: CASSLGQGKGQPQHF. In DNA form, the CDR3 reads TGCGCCAGCAGCTTAGGACAGGGGAAGGGCCAGCCCCAGCATTTT. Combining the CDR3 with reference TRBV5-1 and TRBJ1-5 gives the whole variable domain KAGVTQTPRYLIKTRGQQVTLSCSPISGHRSVSWYQQTPGQGLQFLFEYFSETQRNKGNFPGRFSGRQFSNSRSEMNVSTLELGDSALYLCASSLGQGKGQPQHFGDGTRLSIL.

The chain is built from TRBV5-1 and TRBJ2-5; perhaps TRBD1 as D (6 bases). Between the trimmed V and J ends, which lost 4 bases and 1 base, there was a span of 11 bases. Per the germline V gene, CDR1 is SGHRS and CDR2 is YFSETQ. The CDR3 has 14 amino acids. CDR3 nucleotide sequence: TGCGCCAGCAGCGCCCAGGGGCCCCAAGAGACCCAGTACTTC. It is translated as CASSAQGPQETQYF. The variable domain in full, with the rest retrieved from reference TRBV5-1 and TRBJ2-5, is KAGVTQTPRYLIKTRGQQVTLSCSPISGHRSVSWYQQTPGQGLQFLFEYFSETQRNKGNFPGRFSGRQFSNSRSEMNVSTLELGDSALYLCASSAQGPQETQYFGPGTRLLVL.

CDR3 region: CASSIGLAGGPMETQYF. The CDR3 DNA sequence: TGTGCCAGCAGTATTGGACTAGCGGGAGGGCCTATGGAGACCCAGTACTTC. This chain links TRBV2 with TRBJ2-5, with TRBD2 identical over 15 bases. This CDR3 contains 17 residues. Germline assignment: CDR1 SNHLY and CDR2 FYNNEI. Trimming at V came to 5 bases and at J to 5 bases, leaving 9 bases not matched to a gene.

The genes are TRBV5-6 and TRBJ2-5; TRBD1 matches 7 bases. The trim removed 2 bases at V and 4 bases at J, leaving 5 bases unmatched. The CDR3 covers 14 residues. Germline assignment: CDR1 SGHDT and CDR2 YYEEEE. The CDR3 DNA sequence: TGTGCCAGCAGCTTAGGGACAGCCCTAGAGACCCAGTACTTC. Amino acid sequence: CASSLGTALETQYF.

DNA for the CDR3: TGCGCCAGCAGCTTGCCGTCAGATACGCAGTATTTT. Protein sequence: CASSLPSDTQYF. The V gene is TRBV5-1, the J gene TRBJ2-3; D is unclear. This CDR3 region has 12 residues. CDR1 and CDR2 from the germline V gene are SGHRS and YFSETQ. Trimming took 1 base from V and 4 from J, leaving 4 bases between them. The complete variable domain, with remaining parts taken from reference TRBV5-1 and TRBJ2-3, reads KAGVTQTPRYLIKTRGQQVTLSCSPISGHRSVSWYQQTPGQGLQFLFEYFSETQRNKGNFPGRFSGRQFSNSRSEMNVSTLELGDSALYLCASSLPSDTQYFGPGTRLTVL.

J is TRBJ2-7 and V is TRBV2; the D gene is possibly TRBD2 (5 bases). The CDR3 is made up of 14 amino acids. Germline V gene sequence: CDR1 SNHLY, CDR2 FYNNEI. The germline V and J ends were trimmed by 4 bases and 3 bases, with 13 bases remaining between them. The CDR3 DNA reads TGTGCCAGCAGTGTCGGAGGACTTTACTACGAGCAGTACTTC. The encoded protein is CASSVGGLYYEQYF. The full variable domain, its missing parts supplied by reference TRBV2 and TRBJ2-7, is EPEVTQTPSHQVTQMGQEVILRCVPISNHLYFYWYRQILGQKVEFLVSFYNNEISEKSEIFDDQFSVERPDGSNFTLKIRSTKLEDSAMYFCASSVGGLYYEQYFGPGTRLTVT.

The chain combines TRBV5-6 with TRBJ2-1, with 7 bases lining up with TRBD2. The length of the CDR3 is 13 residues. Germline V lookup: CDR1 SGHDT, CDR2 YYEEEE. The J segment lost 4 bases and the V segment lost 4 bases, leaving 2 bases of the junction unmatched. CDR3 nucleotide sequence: TGTGCCAGCAGCCGAGCGGGGTACAATGAGCAGTTCTTC. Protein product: CASSRAGYNEQFF.

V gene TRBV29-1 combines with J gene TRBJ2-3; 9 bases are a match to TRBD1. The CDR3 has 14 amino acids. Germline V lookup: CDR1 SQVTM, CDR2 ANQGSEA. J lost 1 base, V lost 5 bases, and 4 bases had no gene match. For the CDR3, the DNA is TGCAGCGTTAAGACAGGGGGTGGCACAGATACGCAGTATTTT. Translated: CSVKTGGGTDTQYF.

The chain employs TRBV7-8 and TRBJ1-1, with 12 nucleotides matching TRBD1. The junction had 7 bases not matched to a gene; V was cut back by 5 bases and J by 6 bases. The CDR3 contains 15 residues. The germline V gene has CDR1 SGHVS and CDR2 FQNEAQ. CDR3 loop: CASSRQGQGAAEAFF. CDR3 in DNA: TGTGCCAGCAGCCGGCAGGGACAGGGGGCGGCTGAAGCTTTCTTT.

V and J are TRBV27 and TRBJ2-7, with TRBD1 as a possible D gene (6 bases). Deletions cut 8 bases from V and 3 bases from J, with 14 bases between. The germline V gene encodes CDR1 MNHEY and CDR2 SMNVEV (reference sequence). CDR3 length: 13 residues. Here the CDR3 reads CASGIQGNYEQYF. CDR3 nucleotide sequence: TGTGCCAGCGGGATCCAGGGGAACTACGAGCAGTACTTC.

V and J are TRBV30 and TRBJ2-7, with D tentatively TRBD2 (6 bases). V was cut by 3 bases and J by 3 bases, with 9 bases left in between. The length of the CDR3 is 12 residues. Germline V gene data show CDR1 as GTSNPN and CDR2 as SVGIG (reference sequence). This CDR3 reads CAWSLGLYEQYF. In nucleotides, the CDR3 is TGTGCCTGGAGCCTGGGACTCTACGAGCAGTACTTC.

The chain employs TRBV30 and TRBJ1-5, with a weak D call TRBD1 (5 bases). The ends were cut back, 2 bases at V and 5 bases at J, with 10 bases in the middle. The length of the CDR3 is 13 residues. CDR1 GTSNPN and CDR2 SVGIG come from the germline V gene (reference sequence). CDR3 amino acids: CAWSQGLDQPQHF. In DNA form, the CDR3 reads TGTGCCTGGAGTCAGGGTCTGGATCAGCCCCAGCATTTT.